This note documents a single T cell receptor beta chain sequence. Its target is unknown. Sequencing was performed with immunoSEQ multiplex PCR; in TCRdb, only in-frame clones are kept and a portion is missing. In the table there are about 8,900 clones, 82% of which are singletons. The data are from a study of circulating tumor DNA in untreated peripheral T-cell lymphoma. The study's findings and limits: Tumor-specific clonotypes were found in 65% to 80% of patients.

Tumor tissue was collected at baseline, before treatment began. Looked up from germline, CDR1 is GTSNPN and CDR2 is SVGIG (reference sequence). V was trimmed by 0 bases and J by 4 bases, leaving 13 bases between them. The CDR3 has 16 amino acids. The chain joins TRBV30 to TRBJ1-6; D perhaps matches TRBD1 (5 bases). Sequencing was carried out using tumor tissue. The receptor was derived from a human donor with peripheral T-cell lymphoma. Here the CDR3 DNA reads TGTGCCTGGAGTGTAGGGGTTGGGGGTTATAATTCACCCCTCCACTTT. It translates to CAWSVGVGGYNSPLHF.